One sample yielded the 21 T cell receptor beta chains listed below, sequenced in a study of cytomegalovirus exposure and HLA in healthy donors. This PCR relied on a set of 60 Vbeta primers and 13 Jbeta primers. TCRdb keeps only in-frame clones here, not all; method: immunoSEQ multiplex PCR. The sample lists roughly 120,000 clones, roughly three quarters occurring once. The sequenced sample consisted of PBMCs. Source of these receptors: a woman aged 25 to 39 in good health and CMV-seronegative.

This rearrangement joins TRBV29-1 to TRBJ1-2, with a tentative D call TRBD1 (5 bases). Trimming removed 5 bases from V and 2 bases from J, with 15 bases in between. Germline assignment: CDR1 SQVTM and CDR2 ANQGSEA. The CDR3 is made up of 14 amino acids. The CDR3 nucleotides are TGCAGCGTTTTACCTGCGGACAAGAACTATGGCTACACCTTC. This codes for CSVLPADKNYGYTF.

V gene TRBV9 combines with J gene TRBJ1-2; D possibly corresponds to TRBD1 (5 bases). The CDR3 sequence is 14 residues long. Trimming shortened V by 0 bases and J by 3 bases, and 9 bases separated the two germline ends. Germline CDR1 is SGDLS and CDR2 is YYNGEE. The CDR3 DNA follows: TGTGCCAGCAGCGTAGTTGGAGGGGACTATGGCTACACCTTC. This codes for CASSVVGGDYGYTF.

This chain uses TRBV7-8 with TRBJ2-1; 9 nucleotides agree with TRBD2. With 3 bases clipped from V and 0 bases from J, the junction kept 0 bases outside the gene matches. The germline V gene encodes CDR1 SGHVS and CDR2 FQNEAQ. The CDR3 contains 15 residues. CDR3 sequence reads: CASSFSGSSYNEQFF. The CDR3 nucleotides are TGTGCCAGCAGCTTTAGCGGGAGCTCCTACAATGAGCAGTTCTTC.

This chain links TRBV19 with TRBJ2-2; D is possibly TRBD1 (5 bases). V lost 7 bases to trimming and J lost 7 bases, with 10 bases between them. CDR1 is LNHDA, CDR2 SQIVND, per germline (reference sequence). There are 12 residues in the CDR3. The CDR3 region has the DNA TGTGCCAGTAAGCAGGGTAGCGGGGAGCTGTTTTTT. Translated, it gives CASKQGSGELFF. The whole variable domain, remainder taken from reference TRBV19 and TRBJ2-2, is DGGITQSPKYLFRKEGQNVTLSCEQNLNHDAMYWYRQDPGQGLRLIYYSQIVNDFQKGDIAEGYSVSREKKESFPLTVTSAQKNPTAFYLCASKQGSGELFFGEGSRLTVL.

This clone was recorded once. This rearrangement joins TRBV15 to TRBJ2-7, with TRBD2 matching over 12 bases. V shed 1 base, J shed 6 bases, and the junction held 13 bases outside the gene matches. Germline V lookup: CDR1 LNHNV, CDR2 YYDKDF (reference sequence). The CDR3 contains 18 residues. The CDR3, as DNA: TGTGCCACCAGCAGAGCCCTGCCTAGCGGGAGGGCCCCCGGCGAGCAGTACTTC. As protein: CATSRALPSGRAPGEQYF.

DNA for the CDR3: TGTGCCAGCAGTACTCGACAGGGGGACGAAAAACTGTTTTTT. Translating gives CASSTRQGDEKLFF. This chain uses TRBV27 with TRBJ1-4; TRBD1 matches 9 bases. In germline, CDR1 is MNHEY, CDR2 SMNVEV (reference sequence). This CDR3 has 14 residues. V lost 5 bases to trimming and J lost 8 bases; unmatched junction nucleotides: 6.

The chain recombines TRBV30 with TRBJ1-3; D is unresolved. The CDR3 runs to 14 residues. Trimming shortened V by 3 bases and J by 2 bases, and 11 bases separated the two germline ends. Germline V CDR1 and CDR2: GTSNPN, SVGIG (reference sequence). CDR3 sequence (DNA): TGTGCCTGGAGGTCCCGAGGGACTGGAAACACCATATATTTT. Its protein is CAWRSRGTGNTIYF.

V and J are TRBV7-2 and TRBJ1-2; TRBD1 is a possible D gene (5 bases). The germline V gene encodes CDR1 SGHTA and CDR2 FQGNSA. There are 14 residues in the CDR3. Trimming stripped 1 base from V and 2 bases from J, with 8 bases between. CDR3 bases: TGTGCCAGCAGCTTAGACAGGATAAACTATGGCTACACCTTC. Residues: CASSLDRINYGYTF. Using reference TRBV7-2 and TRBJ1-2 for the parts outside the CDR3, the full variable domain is GAGVSQSPSNKVTEKGKDVELRCDPISGHTALYWYRQSLGQGLEFLIYFQGNSAPDKSGLPSDRFSAERTGGSVSTLTIQRTQQEDSAVYLCASSLDRINYGYTFGSGTRLTVV.

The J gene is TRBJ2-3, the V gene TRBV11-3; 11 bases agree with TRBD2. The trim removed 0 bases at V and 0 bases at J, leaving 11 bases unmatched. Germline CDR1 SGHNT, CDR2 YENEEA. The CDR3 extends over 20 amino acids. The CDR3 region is CASSLDLRTSGPTSTDTQYF. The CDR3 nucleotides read TGTGCCAGCAGCTTAGATCTCCGGACTAGCGGGCCCACTAGCACAGATACGCAGTATTTT.

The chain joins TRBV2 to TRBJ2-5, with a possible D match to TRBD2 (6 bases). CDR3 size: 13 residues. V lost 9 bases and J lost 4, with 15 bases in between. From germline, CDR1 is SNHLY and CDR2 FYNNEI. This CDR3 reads CASTGRRAETQYF. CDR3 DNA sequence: TGTGCCAGTACTGGGCGGAGGGCAGAGACCCAGTACTTC.

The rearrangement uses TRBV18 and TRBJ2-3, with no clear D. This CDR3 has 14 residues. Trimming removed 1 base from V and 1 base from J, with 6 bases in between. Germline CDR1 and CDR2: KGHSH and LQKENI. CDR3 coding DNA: TGTGCCAGCTCACCACGGCAGGGCACAGATACGCAGTATTTT. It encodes CASSPRQGTDTQYF.

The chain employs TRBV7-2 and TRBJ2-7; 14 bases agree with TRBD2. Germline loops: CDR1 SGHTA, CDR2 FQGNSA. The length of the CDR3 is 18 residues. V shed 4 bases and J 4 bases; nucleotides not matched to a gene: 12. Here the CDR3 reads CASSSHQLGLAGDYEQYF. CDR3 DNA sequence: TGTGCCAGCAGCTCCCACCAGTTGGGACTAGCGGGGGATTACGAGCAGTACTTC.

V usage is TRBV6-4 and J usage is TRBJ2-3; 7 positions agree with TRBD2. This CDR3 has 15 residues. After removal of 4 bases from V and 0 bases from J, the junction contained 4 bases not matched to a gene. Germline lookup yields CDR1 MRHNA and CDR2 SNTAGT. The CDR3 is CASSARGESTDTQYF. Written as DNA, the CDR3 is TGTGCCAGCAGTGCTCGGGGGGAAAGCACAGATACGCAGTATTTT.

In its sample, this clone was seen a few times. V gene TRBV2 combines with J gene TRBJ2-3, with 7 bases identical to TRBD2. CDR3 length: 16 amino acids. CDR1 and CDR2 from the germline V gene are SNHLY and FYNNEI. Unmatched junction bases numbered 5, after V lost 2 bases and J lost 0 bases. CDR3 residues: CASSELSSGSTDTQYF. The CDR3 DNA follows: TGTGCCAGCAGTGAATTATCTAGCGGTAGCACAGATACGCAGTATTTT.

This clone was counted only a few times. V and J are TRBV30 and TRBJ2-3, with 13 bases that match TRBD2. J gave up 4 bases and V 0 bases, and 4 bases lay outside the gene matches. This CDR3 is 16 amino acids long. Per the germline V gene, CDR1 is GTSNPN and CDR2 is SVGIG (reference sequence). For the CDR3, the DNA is TGTGCCTGGAGTGTTACCGGGACTAGCGGGGCAGATACGCAGTATTTT. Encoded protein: CAWSVTGTSGADTQYF.

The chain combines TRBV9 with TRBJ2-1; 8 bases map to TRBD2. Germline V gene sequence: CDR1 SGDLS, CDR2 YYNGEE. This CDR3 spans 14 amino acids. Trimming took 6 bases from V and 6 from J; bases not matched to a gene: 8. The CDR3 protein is CASTVTGTSNEQFF. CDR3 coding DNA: TGTGCCAGCACCGTTACCGGGACTAGCAATGAGCAGTTCTTC.

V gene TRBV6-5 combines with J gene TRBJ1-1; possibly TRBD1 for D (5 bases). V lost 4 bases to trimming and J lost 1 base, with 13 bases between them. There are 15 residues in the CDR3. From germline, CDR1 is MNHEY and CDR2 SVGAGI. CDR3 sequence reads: CASSLTPGRNTEAFF. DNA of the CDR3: TGTGCCAGCAGTTTAACACCAGGGCGGAACACTGAAGCTTTCTTT.

The CDR3 DNA follows: TGTGCCAGCCTACGGACAGCCAGCTCCTACAATGAGCAGTTCTTC. Protein product: CASLRTASSYNEQFF. The chain couples TRBV6-5 to TRBJ2-1, with D possibly TRBD1 on 6 matching bases. The CDR3 consists of 15 residues. V was pared by 8 bases and J by 0 bases, with 14 bases between. Germline V lookup: CDR1 MNHEY, CDR2 SVGAGI.

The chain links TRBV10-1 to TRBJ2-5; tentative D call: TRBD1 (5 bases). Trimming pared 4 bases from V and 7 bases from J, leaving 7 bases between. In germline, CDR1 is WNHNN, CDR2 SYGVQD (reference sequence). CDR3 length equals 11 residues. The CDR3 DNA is TGCGCCAGCAGTGGAACAGGGACCCAGTACTTC. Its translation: CASSGTGTQYF.

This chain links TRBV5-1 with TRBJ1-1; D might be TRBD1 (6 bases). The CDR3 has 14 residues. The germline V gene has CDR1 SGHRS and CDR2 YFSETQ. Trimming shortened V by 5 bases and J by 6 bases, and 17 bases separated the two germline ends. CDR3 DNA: TGCGCCAGCAGTGTTCTCTTTACAGGGTCTGAAGCTTTCTTT. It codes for CASSVLFTGSEAFF. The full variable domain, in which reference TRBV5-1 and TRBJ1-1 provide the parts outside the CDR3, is KAGVTQTPRYLIKTRGQQVTLSCSPISGHRSVSWYQQTPGQGLQFLFEYFSETQRNKGNFPGRFSGRQFSNSRSEMNVSTLELGDSALYLCASSVLFTGSEAFFGQGTRLTVV.

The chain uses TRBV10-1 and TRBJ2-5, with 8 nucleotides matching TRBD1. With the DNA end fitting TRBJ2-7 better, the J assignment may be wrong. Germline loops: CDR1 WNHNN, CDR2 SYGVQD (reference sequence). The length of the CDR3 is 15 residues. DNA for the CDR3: TGCGCCAGCAGTGAGTCGGCCAGGGGGCTGGACGAGCAGTACTTC. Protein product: CASSESARGLDEQYF.